These 18 T cell receptor beta chains came from one sample sequenced in a study of T-cell memory formation after mild COVID-19. TCRdb recomputed calls from the 5' RACE reads with MiXCR, one row per CDR3 protein. The data hold about 470,000 distinct CDR3 sequences, with over 15% observed a single time. Sequencing was performed on PBMCs or a T cell subset sorted from them (not recorded which). The receptors here all came from an adult woman who had mild COVID-19 (a few samples of this study predate the infection). Cell type and time point are not known.

There are a few counts of this clonotype. This rearrangement joins TRBV5-1 to TRBJ2-3, with D maybe TRBD1 (6 bases). The V end was cut by 4 bases, the J end by 1 base, with 13 bases between. Germline assignment: CDR1 SGHRS and CDR2 YFSETQ. CDR3 length equals 15 residues. The CDR3 protein is CASSRIQGGTDTQYF. In DNA, the CDR3 is TGCGCCAGCAGCAGGATACAGGGAGGCACAGATACGCAGTATTTT. Using reference TRBV5-1 and TRBJ2-3 for the parts outside the CDR3, the full variable domain is KAGVTQTPRYLIKTRGQQVTLSCSPISGHRSVSWYQQTPGQGLQFLFEYFSETQRNKGNFPGRFSGRQFSNSRSEMNVSTLELGDSALYLCASSRIQGGTDTQYFGPGTRLTVL.

There are a few counts of this clonotype. The chain joins TRBV14 to TRBJ2-3; D unclear. The germline V gene has CDR1 SGHDN and CDR2 FVKESK. CDR3 size: 13 residues. V was trimmed by 1 base and J by 4 bases, leaving 6 bases between them. CDR3 bases: TGTGCCAGCAGCCAAGGGGTACCAGATACGCAGTATTTT. Protein: CASSQGVPDTQYF.

This clonotype was seen only a few times. V and J are TRBV11-2 and TRBJ2-1; possibly TRBD2 for D (7 bases). The CDR3 spans 16 residues. CDR1 SGHAT and CDR2 FQNNGV come from the germline V gene. V lost 2 bases, J lost 12 bases, and 23 bases lay in between. CDR3 sequence: CASSLTFGGPVYGQFF. The DNA for the CDR3 is TGTGCCAGCAGCTTAACGTTCGGGGGGCCAGTCTACGGGCAGTTCTTC. Full variable domain (missing parts from reference TRBV11-2 and TRBJ2-1): EAGVAQSPRYKIIEKRQSVAFWCNPISGHATLYWYQQILGQGPKLLIQFQNNGVVDDSQLPKDRFSAERLKGVDSTLKIQPAKLEDSAVYLCASSLTFGGPVYGQFFGPGTRLTVL.

CDR3 residues: CASSETTHAYEQYF. The CDR3 nucleotides are TGTGCCAGCAGCGAAACTACACATGCCTACGAGCAGTACTTC. The chain is built from TRBV9 and TRBJ2-7; D remains unclear. Germline assignment: CDR1 SGDLS and CDR2 YYNGEE. The CDR3 runs 14 residues. Trimming shortened V by 3 bases and J by 2 bases, and 12 bases separated the two germline ends.

Ten or more counts support this clonotype. The CDR3 DNA follows: TGTGCCAGCAGCCAACGGGGGGAAAAACTGTTTTTT. This translates into CASSQRGEKLFF. The V and J genes are TRBV3-1 and TRBJ1-4, with D tentatively TRBD1 (5 bases). The CDR3 consists of 12 residues. The germline CDR1 and CDR2 sequences are LGHDT and YNNKEL (reference sequence). The V and J ends lost 2 bases and 8 bases respectively, with 6 bases between them.

The table lists this clonotype with a few counts. The chain has TRBV6-5 and TRBJ2-1, with 15 bases matching TRBD2. This CDR3 is built from 19 residues. The trim removed 0 bases at V and 11 bases at J, leaving 14 bases unmatched. Germline V gene data show CDR1 as MNHEY and CDR2 as SVGAGI. The CDR3 spells CASSYSGLAGGRLLGKQFF. Here the CDR3 DNA reads TGTGCCAGCAGTTACTCGGGACTAGCGGGAGGACGGTTATTAGGGAAGCAGTTCTTC.

This clonotype appeared a few times. The CDR3 region is CSARRDMGAFF. CDR3 sequence (DNA): TGCAGTGCTAGGAGGGATATGGGGGCTTTCTTT. J is TRBJ1-1 and V is TRBV20-1; D not resolved. CDR1 and CDR2 from the germline V gene are DFQATT and SNEGSKA (reference sequence). Trimming removed 3 bases at V and 11 bases at J, with 13 bases between. The CDR3 has 11 residues.

This clonotype was picked up a small number of times. CDR3 amino acids: CASNKGLAGGTEQYF. DNA of the CDR3: TGCGCCAGTAACAAGGGACTAGCGGGAGGTACCGAGCAGTACTTC. The chain is built from TRBV5-1 and TRBJ2-7; 15 bases map to TRBD2. The CDR3 contains 15 residues. The V and J ends lost 8 bases and 6 bases, in that order; junction bases with no gene match: 9. Germline lookup yields CDR1 SGHRS and CDR2 YFSETQ.

This chain joins TRBV27 and TRBJ1-2, with D perhaps TRBD1 (5 bases). V was clipped by 4 bases and J by 7 bases, with 13 bases between them. CDR3 length equals 13 residues. Germline values: CDR1 MNHEY, CDR2 SMNVEV (reference sequence). The DNA for the CDR3 is TGTGCCAGCAGTTCTCACCAGGGAGGTGGCTACACCTTC. It specifies CASSSHQGGGYTF.

This clonotype appeared many times. The rearrangement uses TRBV7-2 and TRBJ2-4, with TRBD1 matching over 10 bases. Germline values: CDR1 SGHTA, CDR2 FQGNSA. This CDR3 has 15 residues. V shed 5 bases and J 1 base; nucleotides not matched to a gene: 2. CDR3 region: CASSRQGAAKNIQYF. CDR3 in DNA: TGTGCCAGCAGCAGACAGGGGGCCGCCAAAAACATTCAGTACTTC.

Ten or more counts support this clonotype. V gene TRBV5-1 combines with J gene TRBJ2-2; 9 nucleotides agree with TRBD1. In germline, CDR1 is SGHRS, CDR2 YFSETQ. The CDR3 length is 14 residues. The trim removed 3 bases at V and 4 bases at J, leaving 1 base unmatched. CDR3 loop: CASSWGQGTGELFF. In DNA form, the CDR3 reads TGCGCCAGCAGCTGGGGACAGGGCACCGGGGAGCTGTTTTTT.

The rearrangement joins TRBV24-1 to TRBJ2-2, with 8 bases matching TRBD1. CDR1 KGHDR and CDR2 SFDVKD come from the germline V gene. This CDR3 comprises 16 residues. V shed 9 bases and J 6 bases; nucleotides not matched to a gene: 14. The CDR3 nucleotides read TGTGCCACCGCAAGGACAGGGAATGTCGGGGCCGGGGAGCTGTTTTTT. It codes for CATARTGNVGAGELFF.

This clonotype was seen more than once but under ten times. The V gene is TRBV6-1, the J gene TRBJ1-5, with TRBD1 matching over 11 bases. The CDR3 length is 19 residues. Germline trimming cut 4 bases from V and 2 bases from J; bases unmatched to any gene: 13. The germline CDR1 and CDR2 sequences are MNHNS and SASEGT. This CDR3 reads CASSGSSGTGGLGNQPQHF. The CDR3 DNA reads as TGTGCCAGCAGTGGATCATCAGGGACAGGGGGTTTGGGCAATCAGCCCCAGCATTTT.

This chain links TRBV3-1 with TRBJ2-2; D remains unclear. The CDR3 extends over 12 amino acids. Germline V lookup: CDR1 LGHDT, CDR2 YNNKEL (reference sequence). Trimming removed 4 bases from V and 8 bases from J, with 8 bases in between. CDR3 protein: CASSLAEGELFF. The CDR3, as DNA: TGTGCCAGCAGCCTGGCCGAGGGGGAGCTGTTTTTT.

There are a few counts of this clonotype. This chain connects TRBV5-1 to TRBJ2-3; tentatively, D is TRBD2 (6 bases). The CDR3 runs 14 residues. Germline V lookup: CDR1 SGHRS, CDR2 YFSETQ. V was pared by 6 bases and J by 1 base, with 12 bases between. CDR3 in amino acids: CASTGTFGTDTQYF. CDR3 bases: TGCGCCAGCACCGGGACTTTCGGCACAGATACGCAGTATTTT.

Only a few counts were recorded for this clonotype. This sequence joins TRBV18 and TRBJ2-1; D is unresolved. CDR1 and CDR2 (germline): KGHSH, LQKENI. The ends were cut back, 5 bases at V and 1 base at J, with 12 bases in the middle. CDR3 length: 15 residues. The CDR3 DNA sequence: TGTGCCAGCTCAACCAGGAGTCAGTCCTACAATGAGCAGTTCTTC. Amino acids: CASSTRSQSYNEQFF.

This chain uses TRBV7-2 with TRBJ2-5, with D unclear. V shed 5 bases and J shed 5 bases, with 9 bases lying between them. The CDR3 length is 12 residues. Germline values: CDR1 SGHTA, CDR2 FQGNSA. CDR3 amino acids: CASSAFGETQYF. DNA of the CDR3: TGTGCCAGCAGCGCTTTTGGGGAGACCCAGTACTTC.

This clonotype came up many times. The chain employs TRBV5-1 and TRBJ2-1; TRBD2 aligns across 7 bases. Germline lookup yields CDR1 SGHRS and CDR2 YFSETQ. The CDR3 totals 15 residues. Trimming cost V 0 bases and J 0 bases; bases outside gene matches: 0. CDR3 sequence (DNA): TGCGCCAGCAGCTTGGGGGGGGGCTCCTACAATGAGCAGTTCTTC. This encodes CASSLGGGSYNEQFF.